The T cell receptor (beta chain) described here comes from a study of control samples from healthy donors and cancer patients. TCRdb's table, derived via immunoSEQ multiplex PCR, lists solely in-frame clones and lacks some. The sample includes some 130,000 clones, about 90% of them seen just once. Germline V gene lookup returns CDR1 SGHRS and CDR2 YFSETQ. This CDR3 spans 14 amino acids. Trimming pared 3 bases from V and 3 bases from J, leaving 10 bases between. This clone was recorded once. The V and J genes are TRBV5-1 and TRBJ1-3; the D gene is possibly TRBD1 (5 bases). The TCR sequence derives from a woman aged 45 to 65 in good health. Sequencing was done on a sample of blood. The CDR3 loop reads CASSSRGDGNTIYF. In DNA, the CDR3 is TGCGCCAGCAGCTCAAGGGGCGATGGAAACACCATATATTTT.